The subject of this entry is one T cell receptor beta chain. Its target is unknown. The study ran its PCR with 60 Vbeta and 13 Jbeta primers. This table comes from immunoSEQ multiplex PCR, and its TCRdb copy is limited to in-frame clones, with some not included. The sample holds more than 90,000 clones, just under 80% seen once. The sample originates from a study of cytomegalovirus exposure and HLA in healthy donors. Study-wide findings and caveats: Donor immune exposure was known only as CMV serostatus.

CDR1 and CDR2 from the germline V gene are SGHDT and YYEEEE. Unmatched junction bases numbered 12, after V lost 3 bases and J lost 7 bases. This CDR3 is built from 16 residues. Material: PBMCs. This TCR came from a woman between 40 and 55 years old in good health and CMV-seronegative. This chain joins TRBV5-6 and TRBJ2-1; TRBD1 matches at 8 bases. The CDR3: CASSWGDRGRANEQFF. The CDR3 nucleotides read TGTGCCAGCAGCTGGGGAGACAGGGGACGGGCAAATGAGCAGTTCTTC.